Below, 9 T cell receptor beta chains from the same sample are listed, as sequenced in a study of blood T cell repertoires in COVID-19. The data were produced by immunoSEQ multiplex PCR, yet TCRdb's version contains in-frame clones alone and is incomplete. The sample gives about 180,000 clones, roughly 90% of which show up once; less than 25% is in the top ten. Sequencing used peripheral blood. These TCRs come from a man in his sixties or seventies with active or convalescent COVID-19.

V usage is TRBV9 and J usage is TRBJ2-2, with 7 bases fitting TRBD2. The CDR3 length is 17 residues. Germline V gives CDR1 SGDLS, CDR2 YYNGEE. Unmatched junction bases numbered 7, after V lost 0 bases and J lost 2 bases. CDR3 coding DNA: TGTGCCAGCAGCGTAGTGGCGAGCGGGGATAACACCGGGGAGCTGTTTTTT. This codes for CASSVVASGDNTGELFF.

The gene calls are TRBV19 and TRBJ1-4; 9 nucleotides align to TRBD1. The V and J ends lost 10 bases and 7 bases, in that order; junction bases with no gene match: 4. CDR1 and CDR2 (germline): LNHDA, SQIVND (reference sequence). CDR3 length: 12 amino acids. The CDR3 nucleotides read TGTGCCACCCGGACAGGGGTTGAAAAACTGTTTTTT. Its protein is CATRTGVEKLFF. The full variable domain, in which reference TRBV19 and TRBJ1-4 provide the parts outside the CDR3, is DGGITQSPKYLFRKEGQNVTLSCEQNLNHDAMYWYRQDPGQGLRLIYYSQIVNDFQKGDIAEGYSVSREKKESFPLTVTSAQKNPTAFYLCATRTGVEKLFFGSGTQLSVL.

The gene calls are TRBV24-1 and TRBJ2-1; D possibly corresponds to TRBD1 (5 bases). Trimming took 3 bases from V and 12 from J, leaving 11 bases between them. Germline V gene lookup returns CDR1 KGHDR and CDR2 SFDVKD. CDR3 length: 12 residues. The CDR3 nucleotides are TGTGCCACCAGTGATCCCGGGCAGGGGCAGTTCTTC. It is translated as CATSDPGQGQFF.

The chain has TRBV15 and TRBJ2-1; maybe TRBD2 (5 bases). Germline V lookup: CDR1 LNHNV, CDR2 YYDKDF (reference sequence). CDR3 length equals 14 residues. The V gene lost 5 bases and the J gene lost 7 bases, with 15 bases spanning the gap. CDR3 protein: CATSFDLAGNEQFF. CDR3 coding DNA: TGTGCCACCAGCTTCGACCTAGCCGGTAATGAGCAGTTCTTC.

The rearrangement uses TRBV27 and TRBJ2-7; TRBD1 matches 7 bases. The germline V gene encodes CDR1 MNHEY and CDR2 SMNVEV (reference sequence). V trimming: 6 bases; J trimming: 1 base; junction bases outside the gene matches: 9. The CDR3 is made up of 15 amino acids. The CDR3 DNA follows: TGTGCCAGCAGGTTAAAGGGACAGCGGTCCTACGAGCAGTACTTC. Amino acids: CASRLKGQRSYEQYF.

This clone has a handful of counts. The genes are TRBV30 and TRBJ1-2; D possibly corresponds to TRBD1 (6 bases). The germline CDR1 and CDR2 sequences are GTSNPN and SVGIG (reference sequence). The V end was cut by 0 bases, the J end by 11 bases, with 22 bases between. This CDR3 is built from 15 residues. The CDR3, as DNA: TGTGCCTGGAGTGTTGGGGGGGCGAGGACCCCTGGGTACACCTTC. It is translated as CAWSVGGARTPGYTF.

This sequence joins TRBV6-5 and TRBJ2-1, with 8 nucleotides matching TRBD2. V was clipped by 4 bases and J by 2 bases; unmatched bases: 4. Germline CDR1 MNHEY, CDR2 SVGAGI. This CDR3 is built from 15 residues. CDR3 residues: CASSFAGGTYNEQFF. The CDR3 DNA reads TGTGCCAGCAGTTTTGCGGGAGGCACCTACAATGAGCAGTTCTTC.

This sequence joins TRBV6-2 or TRBV6-3 and TRBJ1-5; D perhaps matches TRBD1 (5 bases). This CDR3 is built from 14 residues. Germline CDR1 reads MNHEY; CDR2 reads SVGEGT. V gave up 6 bases and J gave up 3 bases, with 12 bases separating them. The chain's CDR3 is CASSNDRVNQPQHF. The CDR3 nucleotides are TGTGCCAGCAGCAACGACAGAGTCAATCAGCCCCAGCATTTT.

The gene calls are TRBV23-1 and TRBJ2-1, with D possibly TRBD2 on 5 matching bases. TRBV23-1 belongs to the ORF category, with a function that is uncertain. V lost 2 bases to trimming and J lost 6 bases, with 14 bases between them. This CDR3 spans 15 amino acids. The CDR3 loop is CASSQPGLAGNEQFF. CDR3 sequence (DNA): TGCGCCAGCAGTCAACCCGGACTGGCTGGCAATGAGCAGTTCTTC.